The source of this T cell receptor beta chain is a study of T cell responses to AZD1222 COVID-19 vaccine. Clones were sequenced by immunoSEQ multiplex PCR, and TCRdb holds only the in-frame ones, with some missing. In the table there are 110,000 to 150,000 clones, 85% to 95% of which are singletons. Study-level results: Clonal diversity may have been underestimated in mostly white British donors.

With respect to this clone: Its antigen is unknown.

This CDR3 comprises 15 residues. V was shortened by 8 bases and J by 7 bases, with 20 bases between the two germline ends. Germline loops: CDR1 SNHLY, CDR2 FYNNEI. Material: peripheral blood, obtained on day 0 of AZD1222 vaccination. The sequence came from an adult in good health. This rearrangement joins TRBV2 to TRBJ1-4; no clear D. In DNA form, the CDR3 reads TGTGCCAGCTCCCTGACCCCTGAGGGAGGTGAAAAACTGTTTTTT. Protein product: CASSLTPEGGEKLFF.